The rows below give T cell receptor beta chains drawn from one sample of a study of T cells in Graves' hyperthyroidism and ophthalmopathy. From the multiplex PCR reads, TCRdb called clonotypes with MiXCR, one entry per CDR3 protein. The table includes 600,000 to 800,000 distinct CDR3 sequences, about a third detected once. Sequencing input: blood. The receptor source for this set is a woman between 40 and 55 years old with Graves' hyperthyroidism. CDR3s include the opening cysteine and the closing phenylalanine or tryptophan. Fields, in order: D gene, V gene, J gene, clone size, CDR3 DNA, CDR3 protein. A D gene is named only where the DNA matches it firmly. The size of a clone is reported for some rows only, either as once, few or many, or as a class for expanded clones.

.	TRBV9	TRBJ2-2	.	TGTGCCAGCAGCGTAGCCGGGGCCTCGGGCAATGAGCAGTTTTTT	CASSVAGASGNEQFF
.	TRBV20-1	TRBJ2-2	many	TGCAGTGCTAGAGTGGGACCCACCGGGGAGCTGTTTTTT	CSARVGPTGELFF
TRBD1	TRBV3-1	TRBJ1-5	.	TGTGCCAGCAGCCAGCGGGACAGCTATCAGCCCCAGCATTTT	CASSQRDSYQPQHF
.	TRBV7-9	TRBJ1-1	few	TGTGCCAGCAGCTTTTCGGTGGGTGAAGCTTTCTTT	CASSFSVGEAFF
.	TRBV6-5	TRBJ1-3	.	TGTGCCAGCAGTATCGACAGCTATGGCTACACCATATATTTT	CASSIDSYGYTIYF
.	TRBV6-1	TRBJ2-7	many	TGTGCCAGCAACTTCAACCTGGGCCTGGCCTACGAGCAGTACTTC	CASNFNLGLAYEQYF
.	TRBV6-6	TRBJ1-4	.	TGTGCCAGCAGTTACGCAGACAGCCGGAATGAAAAACTGTTTTTT	CASSYADSRNEKLFF
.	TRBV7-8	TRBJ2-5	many	TGTGCCAGCAGCTTAGCCAATTACCAAGAGACCCAGTACTTC	CASSLANYQETQYF
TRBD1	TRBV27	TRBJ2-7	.	TGTGCCAGCAGAATACCGGGACAGGGCTCCTACGAGCAGTACTTC	CASRIPGQGSYEQYF
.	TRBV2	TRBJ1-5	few	TGTGCCAGCAGTTACTCGGCGGGGTTTCATCAGCCCCAGCATTTT	CASSYSAGFHQPQHF
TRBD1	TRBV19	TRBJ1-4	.	TGTGCCCGGACAGGGGGGGAAAAACTGTTTTTT	CARTGGEKLFF
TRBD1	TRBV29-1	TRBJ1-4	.	TGCAGCGTTGTCAGGGACAGGGCTGAAAAACTGTTTTTT	CSVVRDRAEKLFF
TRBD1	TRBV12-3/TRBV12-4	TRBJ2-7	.	TGTGCCAGCAGTCGCTGGAACGCCGGGACAGGGACCTACGAGCAGTACTTC	CASSRWNAGTGTYEQYF
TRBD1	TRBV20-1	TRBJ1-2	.	TGCAGTGCTAGAGCGGCTTGGACAGGGGGTAACTATGGCTACACCTTC	CSARAAWTGGNYGYTF
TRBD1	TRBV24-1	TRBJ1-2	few	TGTGCCACCAGTGACGGACAGGGTTATGGCTACACCTTC	CATSDGQGYGYTF
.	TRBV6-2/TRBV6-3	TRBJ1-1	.	TGTGCCAGCAGGACCTCAGCCTCTGAAGCTTTCTTT	CASRTSASEAFF
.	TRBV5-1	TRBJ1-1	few	TGCGCCAGCAGCTCTGACAGCCGGAACACTGAAGCTTTCTTT	CASSSDSRNTEAFF
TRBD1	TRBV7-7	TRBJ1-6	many	TGTGCTAGCAGCTCTGACGGACAGGGACCCAATTCACCCCTCCACTTT	CASSSDGQGPNSPLHF
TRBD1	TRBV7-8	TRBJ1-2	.	TGTGCCAGCAGCTTATTTTCGGGACAGGGTGTCTATGGCTACACCTTC	CASSLFSGQGVYGYTF
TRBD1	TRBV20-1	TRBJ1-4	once	TGCAGTGCTAGCAAGACAGGGGGGGAAAAACTGTTTTTT	CSASKTGGEKLFF
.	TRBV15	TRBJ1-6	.	TGTGCCACCAGCAGAGGGGGGGTCCTGAATTCACCCCTCCACTTT	CATSRGGVLNSPLHF
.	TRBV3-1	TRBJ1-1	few	TGTGCCAGCAGCCAAGGATGGATGGCGACTGAAGCTTTCTTT	CASSQGWMATEAFF
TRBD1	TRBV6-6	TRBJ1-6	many	TGTGCCAGCGCCGCGAGGGAGGGGGCTTATTCACCCCTCCACTTT	CASAAREGAYSPLHF